The T cell receptor (beta chain) under discussion was sequenced for a study of T cell repertoires in cytomegalovirus infection. Study-wide background: Both recently identified HLA-C-restricted and well-studied HLA-B-restricted CMV epitopes were used in the study. Carrying CMV and the relevant HLA type showed in public TCR beta signatures. General observations from the study: Using cumulative public TCR beta family frequency, the authors identified those who carried CMV together with the relevant HLA. Dominant in the ex vivo response were TCR beta clonotypes restricted by HLA-C and specific for CMV.

TCRdb passed the reads through MiXCR, listing each CDR3 protein once. The data show 570,000 or so distinct CDR3 sequences, about 40% seen once. As concerns this clonotype: Its antigen is unknown.

Per germline, CDR1 MGHRA and CDR2 YSYEKL. The V segment lost 4 bases and the J segment 0 bases; nucleotides outside the gene matches: 8. The CDR3 contains 17 residues. The chain couples TRBV4-1 to TRBJ2-1; 8 bases are a match to TRBD2. This TCR was recovered from a human donor in good health (CMV status not recorded). Some clones in this sample may be carry-over from other donors' samples. The input for sequencing was cultured PBMCs, taken from culture after CMV antigen stimulation. CDR3 in DNA: TGCGCCAGCAGCCCCGGGAGGGGTCGGAGCTCCTACAATGAGCAGTTCTTC. It yields the protein CASSPGRGRSSYNEQFF.